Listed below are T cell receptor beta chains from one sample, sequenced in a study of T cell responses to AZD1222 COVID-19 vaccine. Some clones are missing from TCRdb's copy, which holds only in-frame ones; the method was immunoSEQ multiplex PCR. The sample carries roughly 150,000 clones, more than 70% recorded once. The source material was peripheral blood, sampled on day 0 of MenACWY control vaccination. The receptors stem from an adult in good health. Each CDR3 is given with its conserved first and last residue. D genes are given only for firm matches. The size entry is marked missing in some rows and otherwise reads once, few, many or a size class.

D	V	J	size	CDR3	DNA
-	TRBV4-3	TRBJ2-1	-	CASSQDVAATYNEQFF	TGCGCCAGCAGCCAAGACGTAGCGGCAACCTACAATGAGCAGTTCTTC
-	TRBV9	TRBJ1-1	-	CASSVSTHKNTEAFF	TGTGCCAGCAGCGTGTCAACTCATAAGAACACTGAAGCTTTCTTT
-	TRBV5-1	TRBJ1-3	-	CASSFDRNTIYF	TGCGCCAGCAGCTTCGACAGAAACACCATATATTTT
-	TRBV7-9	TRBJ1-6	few	CASSLSATPLHF	TGTGCCAGCAGCTTATCTGCCACACCCCTCCACTTT
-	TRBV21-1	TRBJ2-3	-	CASRSHSGRAADTQYF	TGTGCCAGCAGGTCCCATAGCGGGAGGGCCGCAGATACGCAGTATTTT
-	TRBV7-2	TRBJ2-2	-	CASSARSGVAGTGELFF	TGTGCCAGCAGCGCCCGTTCTGGGGTAGCAGGCACCGGGGAGCTGTTTTTT
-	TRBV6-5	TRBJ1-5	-	CASSARGSSNQPQHF	TGTGCCAGCAGCGCCCGGGGCTCTAGCAATCAGCCCCAGCATTTT
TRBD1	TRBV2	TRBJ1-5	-	CASTAGQPQPQHF	TGTGCCAGCACTGCGGGACAGCCTCAGCCCCAGCATTTT
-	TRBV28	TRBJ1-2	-	CASSLDGAGYTF	TGTGCCAGCAGTTTAGACGGGGCCGGCTACACCTTC
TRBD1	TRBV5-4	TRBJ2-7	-	CASSLARGTEQYF	TGTGCCAGCAGCTTGGCCAGGGGGACCGAGCAGTACTTC
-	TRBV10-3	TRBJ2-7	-	CAISQSYEQYF	TGTGCCATCAGTCAGTCCTACGAGCAGTACTTC
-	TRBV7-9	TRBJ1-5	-	CASSLLLGDSNQPQHF	TGTGCCAGCAGCCTACTATTGGGGGATAGCAATCAGCCCCAGCATTTT
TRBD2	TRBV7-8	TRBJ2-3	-	CASSFPPSGGYERGDTQYF	TGTGCCAGCAGCTTCCCCCCCAGCGGGGGTTACGAACGGGGAGATACGCAGTATTTT
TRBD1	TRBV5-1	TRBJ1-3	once	CASSLERQGYSGNTIYF	TGCGCCAGCAGCTTGGAGCGACAGGGGTATTCTGGAAACACCATATATTTT
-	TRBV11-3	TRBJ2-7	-	CASSLAQGSYEQYF	TGTGCCAGCAGCTTAGCACAGGGTAGCTACGAGCAGTACTTC
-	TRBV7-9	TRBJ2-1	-	CASSFGGWDGDEQFF	TGTGCCAGCAGCTTCGGCGGGTGGGACGGGGATGAGCAGTTCTTC
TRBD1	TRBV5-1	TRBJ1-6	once	CASSLALGQGSPLHF	TGCGCCAGCAGTCTGGCCCTCGGACAGGGATCACCCCTCCACTTT
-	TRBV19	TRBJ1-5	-	CASSMVWQGNNQPQHF	TGTGCCAGTAGTATGGTTTGGCAGGGGAACAATCAGCCCCAGCATTTT
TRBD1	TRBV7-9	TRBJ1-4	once	CASSFGTGNEKLFF	TGTGCCAGCAGCTTCGGGACAGGGAATGAAAAACTGTTTTTT
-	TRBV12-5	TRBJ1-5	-	CASVAGAIDQPQHF	TGTGCTAGTGTAGCCGGTGCCATCGATCAGCCCCAGCATTTT
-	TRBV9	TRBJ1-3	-	CASSPRTVSGNTIYF	TGTGCCAGCAGCCCGAGGACAGTCTCTGGAAACACCATATATTTT
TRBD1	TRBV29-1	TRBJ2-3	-	CSVEVGQVVGDTQYF	TGCAGCGTTGAAGTGGGACAGGTGGTTGGGGATACGCAGTATTTT
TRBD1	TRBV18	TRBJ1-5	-	CASSQDRDQPQHF	TGTGCCAGCTCTCAAGACAGGGACCAGCCCCAGCATTTT
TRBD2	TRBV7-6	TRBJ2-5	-	CASSRGGKNTQYF	TGTGCCAGCAGCCGGGGGGGGAAGAATACCCAGTACTTC
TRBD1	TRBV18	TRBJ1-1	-	CASSPDRGTEAFF	TGTGCCAGCTCACCAGACAGGGGCACTGAAGCTTTCTTT
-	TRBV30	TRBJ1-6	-	CAWVAFRDSPLHF	TGTGCCTGGGTCGCGTTCAGGGATTCACCCCTCCACTTT
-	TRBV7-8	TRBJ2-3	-	CAILTDTQYF	TGTGCCATTCTGACTGATACGCAGTATTTT
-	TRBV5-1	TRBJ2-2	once	CASSLFERITGELFF	TGCGCCAGCAGCTTGTTCGAACGGATCACCGGGGAGCTGTTTTTT
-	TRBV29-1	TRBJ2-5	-	CSVDRSGETQYF	TGCAGCGTTGATAGGTCCGGAGAGACCCAGTACTTC
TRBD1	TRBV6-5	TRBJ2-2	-	CAAPGTANTGELFF	TGTGCCGCCCCCGGGACAGCGAACACCGGGGAGCTGTTTTTT
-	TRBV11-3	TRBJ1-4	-	CASSLNGLEKLFF	TGTGCCAGCAGCTTAAACGGTTTAGAAAAACTGTTTTTT
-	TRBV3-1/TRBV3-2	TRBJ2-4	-	CASSQRQNIQYF	TGTGCCAGCAGCCAGCGGCAGAACATTCAGTACTTC
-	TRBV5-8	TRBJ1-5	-	CASSSGRGVSNQPQHF	TGTGCCAGCAGCTCGGGGAGGGGGGTTAGCAATCAGCCCCAGCATTTT
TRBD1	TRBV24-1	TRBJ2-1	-	CATSDHRDRGLGDEQFF	TGTGCCACCAGTGATCACCGGGACAGGGGTTTGGGTGATGAGCAGTTCTTC
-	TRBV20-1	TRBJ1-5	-	CSASSGIQPQHF	TGCAGTGCTAGTTCGGGAATACAGCCCCAGCATTTT
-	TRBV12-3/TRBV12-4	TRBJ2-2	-	CASRGSVGGLFF	TGTGCCAGCAGGGGTAGCGTGGGGGGGCTGTTTTTT
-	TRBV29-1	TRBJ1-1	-	CSVELQANTEAFF	TGCAGCGTTGAATTACAGGCGAACACTGAAGCTTTCTTT
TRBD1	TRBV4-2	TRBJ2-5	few	CASSKTGWETQYF	TGTGCCAGCAGCAAGACAGGGTGGGAGACCCAGTACTTC
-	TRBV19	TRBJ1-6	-	CASRGIGRDHSPLHF	TGTGCCAGTAGGGGGATCGGCAGGGATCATTCACCCCTCCACTTT
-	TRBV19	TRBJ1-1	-	CASSIRDTTSEAFF	TGTGCCAGTAGTATTCGGGACACCACCTCTGAAGCTTTCTTT
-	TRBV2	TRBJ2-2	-	CASRRDSNTGELFF	TGTGCCAGCAGGCGGGACAGTAACACCGGGGAGCTGTTTTTT